This T cell receptor (beta chain) is from a study of cytotoxic CD8 clonotypes in ibrutinib-treated CLL (dated by TCRdb to the early 2020s). Broadly, across the study: The cohort included around 15 treatment-naive and 11 relapsed/refractory patients; around 17 were IGHV unmutated. Responses were partial in about 25 patients and complete in 2; after median around 72 months follow-up, around 15 stayed in remission and about twelve progressed. Response samples were taken after a median of 12 months on treatment, ranging from about 6 to 36 months. Samples averaged about 260,000 productive templates and 80,000 to 100,000 productive rearrangements. Longitudinal samples were obtainable from about 30% of the roughly 90 participants in the trial. Cryopreserved peripheral blood mononuclear cells were obtained prior to treatment, at the time of response, and at either disease progression or sustained remission.

V gives up 1 base and J gives up 4 bases, and the segment between their germline ends measures 4 bases. Sequences SEHNR (CDR1) and FQNEAQ (CDR2) are obtained from the germline V gene (reference sequence). The CDR3 has 12 amino acids, counting the end cysteine and phenylalanine. The kept DNA is CDR3 alone, 36 bases in frame from the first base. On a MiSeq, deep resolution sequencing aimed for a depth between 1 in 1 million and 1 in 200,000 T cells, with each clonotype covered approximately 9.2x on average. The immunoSEQ hsTCRB Kit was used to generate TCR beta libraries. Turning to the authors' computational methods: Data were analyzed with ImmunoSEQ Data Assistant and ImmunoSEQ Analyzer, with V, D and J genes assigned per IMGT definitions. Clonality, which ranges from 0 to 1, was calculated as one minus the normalized Shannon entropy of productive rearrangement frequencies. Only overrepresented clonotypes making up at least 0.05% of the repertoire of each patient were included in the public clonotype analysis. Repertoires from more than ten age-matched healthy donors in immuneACCESS were used as clonality controls. What TCRdb holds here is the immuneACCESS table cut down to in-frame rearrangements. Part of the clones is not present; checked against another copy, under half of the missing clones reflect an unresolved V gene, and the others are unexplained. V, J and clone size derive from that table, while D and trimming were established from the DNA sequence. The sample profile shows more than 15,000 clones; 55% to 80% of them were found once. The ten largest clones represent over 15% of the sample.

On the study overall, not on this receptor specifically: At ibrutinib response clonality went up, during sustained remission it held steady, and at progression it dropped back toward baseline. Lymph node repertoires were not examined, and the timing of sampling was not matched between patients in sustained remission and those whose disease progressed. Baseline clonality was found to be higher than that of age-matched healthy donors and was strongly correlated with circulating CD8+ T-cell counts. Public clonotypes were found to be uncommon and were observed to contract or remain stable during treatment; the increase in clonality was shown to reflect expansion of private clonotypes at ibrutinib response.

For TCR beta library preparation, roughly 1.8 micrograms of genomic DNA was extracted from cryopreserved PBMCs. Longitudinal blood samples from CLL patients receiving ibrutinib monotherapy were subjected to high-throughput TCR beta sequencing. The patients took part in an open-label, single-center phase 2 trial of ibrutinib monotherapy. In regard to this clone: It has no known antigen specificity. No much larger clonotype is one base removed from it; base qualities were not supplied.

This chain joins TRBV7-9 to TRBJ2-5; no D gene call is confident. The sequencing used PBMCs, collected before ibrutinib treatment. The TCR comes from a human donor with chronic lymphocytic leukemia. DNA sequence: TGTGCCAGCAGCTTAGGACTAGAGACCCAGTACTTC. Its protein product is CASSLGLETQYF.